This paragraph reports one TCR beta chain. This clonotype was counted ten times or more. The clone's antigen remains unknown. Qualities for individual bases were not recorded, and no much larger clone is one base off. TCR cDNA was synthesized by 5'RACE template switching, through which a universal primer site and unique molecular identifiers were introduced. cDNA synthesis was primed from both the TCR alpha and TCR beta constant segments. Library amplification involved two PCR steps, and the second step added sample barcodes and sequencing adapters. Sequencing of libraries was performed on Illumina HiSeq 2500 (2x100 bp) or NovaSeq (2x150 bp). In the paper's pipeline: MIGEC handled demultiplexing of reads and collapsing into UMI consensus sequences, while MiXCR performed V(D)J alignment. Vaccine-responding clonotypes were identified with edgeR using replicate PBMC samples, with FDR below 0.01 and a log2 fold change above 5 up to day 15 being required. Each bulk clonotype received a CD4 or CD8 identity based on whether the sequenced CD4 or CD8 repertoire contained that clonotype at higher abundance. In TCRdb, the public reads were trimmed at Q25 with fastp and aligned with MiXCR, with productive beta chains retained. Rows are unified per CDR3 protein, each entry keeping the most common DNA and genes. These V and J calls derive from TCRdb rather than the authors' analysis. The sample includes a few hundred thousand distinct CDR3 sequences, with less than 9% observed a single time. Clones ranked in the top ten supply roughly 0.9% of the sample.

The sample comes from a study of T cells after yellow fever vaccination (dated by TCRdb to between 2018 and 2021). For context, the study as a whole: The SMART-Seq v4 Ultra Low Input RNA kit was used to prepare libraries from fractions with low cell numbers. To follow T-cell clones before and after both primary and booster YFV17D yellow fever vaccination, bulk TCR alpha and beta repertoires underwent longitudinal sequencing. Blood was drawn at multiple timepoints before and after primary and secondary immunization, with bulk PBMC replicates and cell subsets isolated. Two healthy male donors, one aged 18 to 30 and one aged 30 to 39 years, were included in the cohort. The full study reports these points: Only a couple of donors were included in the study, so the extent to which the findings can be generalized is limited. Computational filtering was required because FACS-sorted repertoires could contain abundant contaminating clonotypes from the bulk population. A small share of clonotypes was detected in both CD4 and CD8 compartments, with the overlap likely arising from convergent recombination. The secondary T-cell response was found to be weaker but faster than the primary response, with a peak reached on day 5 rather than on day 15. Most clones expanded after primary vaccination were re-detected after the booster (96% of CD4 and approximately 89% of CD8), suggesting broad memory maintenance.

According to the study, the label for this sample's treatment or condition signals: live attenuated yellow fever vaccine strain. A standard Ficoll-Paque protocol was used to isolate PBMCs from peripheral blood. CD4 and CD8 T-cell fractions were isolated with Dynabeads CD4 and CD8 positive selection kits. TriZol was used to extract RNA from bulk PBMCs, from CD4 and CD8 fractions, and from dextramer-positive and dextramer-negative fractions. The sequencing used CD4+ T cells sorted from PBMCs, collected 15 days after the yellow fever booster vaccination. The clonotype originates from a man under 40 who received the YFV17D yellow fever vaccine.

The DNA sequence is as follows: TGTGCCAGCAGCCAGCCCGGGACCGAAGAGACCCAGTACTTC. This translates into CASSQPGTEETQYF. Recombination connected TRBV7-9 to TRBJ2-5, with the D call perhaps TRBD1 or TRBD2, each one matching 5 bases. The cysteine opens and the phenylalanine closes a CDR3 of 14 amino acids. CDR3 DNA only is kept here, 42 bases in frame from base 1. Sequences SEHNR (CDR1) and FQNEAQ (CDR2) are obtained from the germline V gene (reference sequence). V is clipped by 5 bases and J by 3 bases, and the sequence between their germline boundaries is 13 bases long.